Listed here are 15 T cell receptor beta chains from one sample, sequenced in a study of T cell responses to AZD1222 COVID-19 vaccine. Some clones are missing from TCRdb's copy, which holds only in-frame ones; the method was immunoSEQ multiplex PCR. Altogether approximately 140,000 clones are present, about nine tenths being singletons, with the ten largest covering around 2.8%. The specimen was peripheral blood, collected on day 0 of MenACWY control vaccination. These receptors all come from an adult in good health.

V gene TRBV6-6 combines with J gene TRBJ1-6; TRBD1 might be the D (5 bases). This CDR3 has 17 amino acids. Germline loops: CDR1 MNHNY, CDR2 SVGAGI (reference sequence). V dropped 5 bases and J dropped 0 bases, with 14 bases sitting between them. CDR3 amino acids: CASSRQGLSSYNSPLHF. CDR3 DNA sequence: TGTGCCAGCAGTCGGCAGGGATTAAGCTCCTATAATTCACCCCTCCACTTT.

The CDR3 loop is CASSQGQLSNEQFF. The CDR3 region has the DNA TGTGCCAGCAGCCAAGGACAGCTTTCCAATGAGCAGTTCTTC. The chain is built from TRBV14 and TRBJ2-1; tentatively, D is TRBD1 (5 bases). This CDR3 region has 14 residues. V dropped 1 base and J dropped 6 bases, with 10 bases sitting between them. Looked up from germline, CDR1 is SGHDN and CDR2 is FVKESK.

This clone appeared a single time. The chain couples TRBV7-2 to TRBJ2-2; 7 positions match TRBD2. Germline trimming cut 7 bases from V and 0 bases from J; bases unmatched to any gene: 5. The CDR3 contains 15 residues. Germline CDR1 and CDR2: SGHTA and FQGNSA. DNA for the CDR3: TGTGCCAGCAATACAGCGGGACCGAACACCGGGGAGCTGTTTTTT. This sequence encodes CASNTAGPNTGELFF.

The chain has TRBV2 and TRBJ2-7; 10 positions agree with TRBD1. The CDR3 spans 15 residues. The ends lost 8 bases at V and 2 bases at J; junction bases unmatched: 9. Looked up from germline, CDR1 is SNHLY and CDR2 is FYNNEI. The CDR3 DNA follows: TGTGCCAGCCTGAGTGGAGGACAGGGGGCCTACGAGCAGTACTTC. Amino acids: CASLSGGQGAYEQYF.

V gene TRBV6-5 combines with J gene TRBJ2-2; no firm D call. There are 12 residues in the CDR3. Trimming took 11 bases from V and 4 from J, leaving 11 bases between them. In germline, CDR1 is MNHEY, CDR2 SVGAGI. In DNA, the CDR3 is TGTGCCGCACTATCCGGCACCGGGGAGCTGTTTTTT. Encoded protein: CAALSGTGELFF.

This chain joins TRBV6-5 and TRBJ1-1, with 7 bases matching TRBD1. This CDR3 spans 15 amino acids. CDR1 MNHEY and CDR2 SVGAGI come from the germline V gene. The DNA of the CDR3 is TGTGGTGCCAGCAGTAGACAGGGCCTGAACACTGAAGCTTTCTTT. Protein product: CGASSRQGLNTEAFF.

The chain employs TRBV5-1 and TRBJ1-4; 11 bases are shared with TRBD1. The CDR3 consists of 16 residues. Germline V CDR1 and CDR2: SGHRS, YFSETQ. V gave up 4 bases and J gave up 7 bases; unmatched junction bases: 9. The CDR3 sequence is CASSLSPGTGGEKLFF. DNA of the CDR3: TGCGCCAGCAGCCTGAGTCCCGGGACAGGGGGTGAAAAACTGTTTTTT.

This clone came up a few times. The chain links TRBV10-3 to TRBJ2-7; unclear D gene. The V end lost 11 bases, the J end lost 3 bases, and 11 bases lay between the germline ends. The V gene's germline CDR1 is ENHRY and CDR2 SYGVKD. The CDR3 consists of 11 residues. In DNA form, the CDR3 reads TGTGCCTCCGGTGATAACTACGAGCAGTACTTC. Translation gives CASGDNYEQYF.

The chain uses TRBV27 and TRBJ1-5; no definite D call. The germline V gene has CDR1 MNHEY and CDR2 SMNVEV (reference sequence). There are 13 residues in the CDR3. Trimming removed 4 bases at V and 5 bases at J, with 9 bases between. The DNA of the CDR3 is TGTGCCAGCAGTTATGGATTTCATCAGCCCCAGCATTTT. Protein sequence: CASSYGFHQPQHF.

This chain links TRBV7-9 with TRBJ2-3, with D maybe TRBD2 (5 bases). V was trimmed by 5 bases and J by 5 bases, leaving 23 bases between them. Germline values: CDR1 SEHNR, CDR2 FQNEAQ (reference sequence). The CDR3 loop spans 17 amino acids. CDR3 coding DNA: TGTGCCAGCAGCGCGCTGATTTCGAGCGGTTCTCTAGATACGCAGTATTTT. Amino acids: CASSALISSGSLDTQYF.

The chain is built from TRBV7-3 and TRBJ2-1; 8 bases are a match to TRBD2. The V segment lost 1 base and the J segment 6 bases; nucleotides outside the gene matches: 8. CDR1 and CDR2 (germline): SGHTA, FQGTGA. The CDR3 totals 16 residues. Written as DNA, the CDR3 is TGTGCCAGCAGCTTAAGCGGGGGGCCCGCAGTCAATGAGCAGTTCTTC. Amino acid sequence: CASSLSGGPAVNEQFF.

The chain employs TRBV7-3 and TRBJ2-2, with D perhaps TRBD1 (6 bases). V lost 4 bases and J 5 bases, leaving 17 bases between the germline ends. CDR3 size: 16 residues. CDR1 is SGHTA, CDR2 FQGTGA, per germline. The CDR3 DNA follows: TGTGCCAGCAGCTCAGCCATGGCAGGGGAGACCGGGGAGCTGTTTTTT. This translates into CASSSAMAGETGELFF.

The chain employs TRBV2 and TRBJ1-5; 8 positions match TRBD1. V lost 6 bases and J lost 6; bases outside the gene matches: 7. CDR1 SNHLY and CDR2 FYNNEI come from the germline V gene. The CDR3 has 14 amino acids. The CDR3 region has the DNA TGTGCCAGCAGCCAGGGGGCTCGGTTTCAGCCCCAGCATTTT. Translation gives CASSQGARFQPQHF.

V and J are TRBV10-3 and TRBJ1-2; no definite D call. The ends were cut back, 10 bases at V and 3 bases at J, with 21 bases in the middle. CDR1 and CDR2 from the germline V gene are ENHRY and SYGVKD. The CDR3 extends over 15 amino acids. CDR3 protein: CATYPSGSLDYGYTF. The CDR3 bases are TGTGCCACCTATCCTTCCGGGAGCCTGGACTATGGCTACACCTTC.

A note on this clone: Other DNA sequences from this sample encode an identical CDR3 as well. The CDR3 reads CAWSVRGNTEAFF. CDR3 DNA: TGTGCCTGGAGTGTACGGGGGAACACTGAAGCTTTCTTT. The chain links TRBV30 to TRBJ1-1; the D is unclear. Germline V gene lookup returns CDR1 GTSNPN and CDR2 SVGIG (reference sequence). The CDR3 loop spans 13 amino acids. The V end was cut by 0 bases, the J end by 1 base, with 6 bases between.